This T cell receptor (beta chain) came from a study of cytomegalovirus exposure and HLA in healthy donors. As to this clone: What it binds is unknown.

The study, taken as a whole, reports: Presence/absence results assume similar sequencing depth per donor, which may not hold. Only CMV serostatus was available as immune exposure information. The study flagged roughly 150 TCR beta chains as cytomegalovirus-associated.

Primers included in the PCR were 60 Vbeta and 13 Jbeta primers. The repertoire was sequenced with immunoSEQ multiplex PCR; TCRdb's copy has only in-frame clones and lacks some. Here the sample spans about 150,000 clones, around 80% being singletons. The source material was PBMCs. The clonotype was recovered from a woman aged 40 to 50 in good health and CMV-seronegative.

The CDR3 sequence is CASSSLTGTGKTEAFF. The CDR3 DNA reads TGTGCCAGTAGTTCCCTCACAGGGACAGGGAAGACTGAAGCTTTCTTT. The rearrangement uses TRBV19 and TRBJ1-1, with 9 bases aligning to TRBD1. The CDR3 has 16 amino acids. J gave up 5 bases and V 5 bases, and 12 bases lay outside the gene matches. Looked up from germline, CDR1 is LNHDA and CDR2 is SQIVND (reference sequence). Based on the CDR3 plus reference TRBV19 and TRBJ1-1, the full variable domain is DGGITQSPKYLFRKEGQNVTLSCEQNLNHDAMYWYRQDPGQGLRLIYYSQIVNDFQKGDIAEGYSVSREKKESFPLTVTSAQKNPTAFYLCASSSLTGTGKTEAFFGQGTRLTVV.